The T cell receptor beta chain described here comes from a study of T cells in Graves' hyperthyroidism and ophthalmopathy (dated by TCRdb to about 2019). Regarding the study in general: Peripheral blood was collected at initial diagnosis, before any treatment. The approximately 100 discovery patients were randomly split 7:3 into training and test sets. Once sampling was done, hyperthyroidism patients were given methimazole at a starting dose of 30 mg daily, whereas ophthalmopathy patients were given high-dose intravenous methylprednisolone. TCR Vbeta CDR3 sequencing of approximately 140 peripheral blood samples (fewer than 45 ophthalmopathy, approximately 80 hyperthyroidism and roughly 17 progressor patients) is reported in the paper. In about six Graves' hyperthyroidism patients, the study also compared T-cell repertoires from thyroid tissue with T-cell repertoires from blood. Whether ophthalmopathy could be predicted prospectively was tested in an independent validation cohort made up of 18 to 20 hyperthyroidism patients plus 17 patients who later progressed to ophthalmopathy. A discovery cohort of 95 to 100 patients, about 44 with Graves' ophthalmopathy and roughly 59 with stable Graves' hyperthyroidism, was used to find distinguishing TCR V-J signatures.

Findings and caveats that apply to the study as a whole: In cross-validation, a model built on a 13 V-J signature told ophthalmopathy apart from stable hyperthyroidism with under 90% sensitivity and 81% to 82% specificity, and in testing the same model reached 80%/75%. In validation, the model predicted progression to ophthalmopathy with 55% to 71% sensitivity and roughly 75% specificity, a median of around 6.6 months before onset. Blood samples also contained most of the expanded thyroid clonotypes (frequency above 0.001), which suggests that blood repertoires may reflect thyroid immune responses. Sample size was not statistically predetermined, and blinding of investigators to group allocation was not performed.

Details on this clonotype: Its antigen has not been determined. The junction and the germline gene differ at one end; a read error may be behind it.

Stable Graves' hyperthyroidism was defined as no progression to ophthalmopathy during 18 months of follow-up. Hyperthyroidism patients were aged 18 to 65 years and newly diagnosed, with disease duration of less than 2 months. Any patient with an uncontrolled infection, another autoimmune disease, pregnancy or lactation was excluded. Clinical symptoms, serum thyroxine and TRAb, thyroid ultrasound, and orbital computed tomography formed the basis for the diagnoses. PBMCs were isolated from more than 8 ml of fresh peripheral blood by Ficoll-Paque density gradient centrifugation. Total RNA was extracted using Trizol reagent, and RNA quality was assessed on an Agilent 2100 Bioanalyzer. The TCR beta CDR3 regions were amplified from RNA transcripts. The TCR CDR3 was subjected to a first round of RT-PCR using the HTBI primer set and the Qiagen OneStep RT-PCR kit. A second multiplex PCR round built the libraries, followed by size selection and purification. Paired-end sequencing of the libraries was performed with 100 bp reads on an Illumina HiSeq2000. The study's processing was this. SOAPnuke was used to process the raw data, throwing out any read that contained adapters or uncalled bases, had a mean Phred below 15, or lacked an exact constant-primer or identifier match. High-quality paired reads were merged using COPE v1.2.5, and each unique nucleotide sequence was defined as a clonotype. MiTCR v1.1 was used to align clonotypes to the IMGT TRBV, TRBD and TRBJ reference segments. The analysis was restricted to V-J combinations with a frequency above 0.0001, which together covered roughly 99% of the repertoires. The TCS score was defined as the ratio of F50 (clonal expansion) to E x V (chaos), calculated using BLOSUM62-based TCRdist between CDR3 peptides within each V-J. Welch's t-statistics and random forest reduced around 510 V-J features to 13, which were used in a naive Bayes classifier (R e1071). TCRdb redid the processing of the public reads, applying fastp at Q25 and MiXCR, and retained in-frame beta chains. Rows are unified per CDR3 protein, each entry keeping the most common DNA and genes. These V and J calls are TCRdb output, not the study's own analysis. The table for this sample lists roughly 700,000 distinct CDR3 sequences; around a sixth of them were counted only once. The biggest ten clones account for about 16% of the sample.

CDR1 is given as SGHTA and CDR2 as FQGNSA, both from the germline V gene. From the cysteine through the phenylalanine, the CDR3 covers 13 amino acids. The retained sequence is limited to the CDR3, 39 bases, with the frame set at the first base. The receptor's source is a man in his fifties with Graves' hyperthyroidism. The receptor chain draws on TRBV7-2 and TRBJ1-1; no D gene is confidently identified. Sequencing was done on a sample of blood. The CDR3: CASSLFGNNEAFF. Read as DNA, the sequence is TGTGCCAGCAGCTTATTCGGTAACAATGAAGCTTTCTTT.